This is a list of T cell receptor beta chains from one sample in a study of early T cells in non-severe SARS-CoV-2 infection. TCRdb processed the 5' RACE reads anew with MiXCR; each CDR3 protein has one entry. The sample carries more than 20,000 distinct CDR3 sequences, approximately 6% recorded once. The sample taken for sequencing was whole blood. These receptors were collected from an adult who was a healthcare worker with PCR-confirmed SARS-CoV-2 infection or an uninfected control (not recorded which). Each CDR3 is given with its conserved first and last residue. A D gene is named only where the DNA matches it firmly. Rows give clone size only sometimes, using once, few, many, or a class for an expanded clone.

clone size: many
D gene: NA
V gene: TRBV7-2
J gene: TRBJ2-3
CDR3 DNA: TGTGCCAGCAGCTTAGGCCCGGGGCGCACAGATACGCAGTATTTT
CDR3 protein: CASSLGPGRTDTQYF

clone size: many
D gene: NA
V gene: TRBV11-2
J gene: TRBJ2-2
CDR3 DNA: TGTGCCAGCAGCTTGGGCCCCAGCGGCACCGGGGAGCTGTTTTTT
CDR3 protein: CASSLGPSGTGELFF

clone size: many
D gene: TRBD1
V gene: TRBV5-1
J gene: TRBJ1-5
CDR3 DNA: TGCGCCAGCAGCCCGGGACAGGGCCAGCCCCAGCATTTT
CDR3 protein: CASSPGQGQPQHF

clone size: many
D gene: NA
V gene: TRBV11-2
J gene: TRBJ1-5
CDR3 DNA: TGTGCCAGCAGCTTCCAGGGGAATCAGCCCCAGCATTTT
CDR3 protein: CASSFQGNQPQHF

clone size: NA
D gene: TRBD2
V gene: TRBV7-9
J gene: TRBJ2-7
CDR3 DNA: TGTGCCAGCAGCCCTAGCGGGGGCCGAATCGATTACGAGCAGTACTTC
CDR3 protein: CASSPSGGRIDYEQYF

clone size: many
D gene: TRBD2
V gene: TRBV25-1
J gene: TRBJ2-7
CDR3 DNA: TGTGCCAGCAGCGAAAGCGGGGGGTACAACCAGTACTTC
CDR3 protein: CASSESGGYNQYF

clone size: few
D gene: TRBD2
V gene: TRBV7-9
J gene: TRBJ2-1
CDR3 DNA: TGTGCCAGCAGCCCCCAAGCCCCCAAACTAGCGGGGAATTACAATGAGCAGTTCTTC
CDR3 protein: CASSPQAPKLAGNYNEQFF

clone size: many
D gene: NA
V gene: TRBV19
J gene: TRBJ2-6
CDR3 DNA: TGTGCCAGTAGGGACTCTGGGGCCAACGTCCTGACTTTC
CDR3 protein: CASRDSGANVLTF

clone size: NA
D gene: TRBD2
V gene: TRBV12-3/TRBV12-4
J gene: TRBJ2-7
CDR3 DNA: TGTGCCAGCAGTTTCGCTTCTAGCGGGGGGCAATACGAGCAGTACTTC
CDR3 protein: CASSFASSGGQYEQYF

clone size: many
D gene: TRBD1
V gene: TRBV7-9
J gene: TRBJ2-1
CDR3 DNA: TGTGCCAGCAGCTTCCTACCCGGGACAGCGTACAATGAGCAGTTCTTC
CDR3 protein: CASSFLPGTAYNEQFF

clone size: many
D gene: TRBD1
V gene: TRBV2
J gene: TRBJ2-1
CDR3 DNA: TGTGCCAGCAGTCCGGGACAGGGGGACAATGAGCAGTTCTTC
CDR3 protein: CASSPGQGDNEQFF

clone size: many
D gene: TRBD1
V gene: TRBV7-6
J gene: TRBJ2-3
CDR3 DNA: TGTGCCAGCAGCCGACCCCGGGACAGGGGCCCTCTATACACAGATACGCAGTATTTT
CDR3 protein: CASSRPRDRGPLYTDTQYF

clone size: many
D gene: NA
V gene: TRBV5-1
J gene: TRBJ2-2
CDR3 DNA: TGCGCCAGCAGCTTTGACGGGATCGCAGGTGCAGGACGGAACACCGGGGAGCTGTTTTTT
CDR3 protein: CASSFDGIAGAGRNTGELFF

clone size: NA
D gene: NA
V gene: TRBV12-3/TRBV12-4
J gene: TRBJ2-2
CDR3 DNA: TGTGCCAGCAGACGGGAGTCCCCCGGGGAGCTGTTTTTT
CDR3 protein: CASRRESPGELFF

clone size: NA
D gene: NA
V gene: TRBV24-1
J gene: TRBJ2-4
CDR3 DNA: TGTGCCACCAGTGCTAAGTTGACAGTCCGATTAGCCAAAAACATTCAGTACTTC
CDR3 protein: CATSAKLTVRLAKNIQYF

clone size: NA
D gene: NA
V gene: TRBV7-8
J gene: TRBJ1-6
CDR3 DNA: TGTGCCAGCAGCTTAGGGCGACCCTATAATTCACCCCTCCACTTT
CDR3 protein: CASSLGRPYNSPLHF

clone size: few
D gene: NA
V gene: TRBV7-9
J gene: TRBJ2-2
CDR3 DNA: TGTGCCAGCAGCCCCGGGGCATCGAACACCGGGGAGCTGTTTTTT
CDR3 protein: CASSPGASNTGELFF